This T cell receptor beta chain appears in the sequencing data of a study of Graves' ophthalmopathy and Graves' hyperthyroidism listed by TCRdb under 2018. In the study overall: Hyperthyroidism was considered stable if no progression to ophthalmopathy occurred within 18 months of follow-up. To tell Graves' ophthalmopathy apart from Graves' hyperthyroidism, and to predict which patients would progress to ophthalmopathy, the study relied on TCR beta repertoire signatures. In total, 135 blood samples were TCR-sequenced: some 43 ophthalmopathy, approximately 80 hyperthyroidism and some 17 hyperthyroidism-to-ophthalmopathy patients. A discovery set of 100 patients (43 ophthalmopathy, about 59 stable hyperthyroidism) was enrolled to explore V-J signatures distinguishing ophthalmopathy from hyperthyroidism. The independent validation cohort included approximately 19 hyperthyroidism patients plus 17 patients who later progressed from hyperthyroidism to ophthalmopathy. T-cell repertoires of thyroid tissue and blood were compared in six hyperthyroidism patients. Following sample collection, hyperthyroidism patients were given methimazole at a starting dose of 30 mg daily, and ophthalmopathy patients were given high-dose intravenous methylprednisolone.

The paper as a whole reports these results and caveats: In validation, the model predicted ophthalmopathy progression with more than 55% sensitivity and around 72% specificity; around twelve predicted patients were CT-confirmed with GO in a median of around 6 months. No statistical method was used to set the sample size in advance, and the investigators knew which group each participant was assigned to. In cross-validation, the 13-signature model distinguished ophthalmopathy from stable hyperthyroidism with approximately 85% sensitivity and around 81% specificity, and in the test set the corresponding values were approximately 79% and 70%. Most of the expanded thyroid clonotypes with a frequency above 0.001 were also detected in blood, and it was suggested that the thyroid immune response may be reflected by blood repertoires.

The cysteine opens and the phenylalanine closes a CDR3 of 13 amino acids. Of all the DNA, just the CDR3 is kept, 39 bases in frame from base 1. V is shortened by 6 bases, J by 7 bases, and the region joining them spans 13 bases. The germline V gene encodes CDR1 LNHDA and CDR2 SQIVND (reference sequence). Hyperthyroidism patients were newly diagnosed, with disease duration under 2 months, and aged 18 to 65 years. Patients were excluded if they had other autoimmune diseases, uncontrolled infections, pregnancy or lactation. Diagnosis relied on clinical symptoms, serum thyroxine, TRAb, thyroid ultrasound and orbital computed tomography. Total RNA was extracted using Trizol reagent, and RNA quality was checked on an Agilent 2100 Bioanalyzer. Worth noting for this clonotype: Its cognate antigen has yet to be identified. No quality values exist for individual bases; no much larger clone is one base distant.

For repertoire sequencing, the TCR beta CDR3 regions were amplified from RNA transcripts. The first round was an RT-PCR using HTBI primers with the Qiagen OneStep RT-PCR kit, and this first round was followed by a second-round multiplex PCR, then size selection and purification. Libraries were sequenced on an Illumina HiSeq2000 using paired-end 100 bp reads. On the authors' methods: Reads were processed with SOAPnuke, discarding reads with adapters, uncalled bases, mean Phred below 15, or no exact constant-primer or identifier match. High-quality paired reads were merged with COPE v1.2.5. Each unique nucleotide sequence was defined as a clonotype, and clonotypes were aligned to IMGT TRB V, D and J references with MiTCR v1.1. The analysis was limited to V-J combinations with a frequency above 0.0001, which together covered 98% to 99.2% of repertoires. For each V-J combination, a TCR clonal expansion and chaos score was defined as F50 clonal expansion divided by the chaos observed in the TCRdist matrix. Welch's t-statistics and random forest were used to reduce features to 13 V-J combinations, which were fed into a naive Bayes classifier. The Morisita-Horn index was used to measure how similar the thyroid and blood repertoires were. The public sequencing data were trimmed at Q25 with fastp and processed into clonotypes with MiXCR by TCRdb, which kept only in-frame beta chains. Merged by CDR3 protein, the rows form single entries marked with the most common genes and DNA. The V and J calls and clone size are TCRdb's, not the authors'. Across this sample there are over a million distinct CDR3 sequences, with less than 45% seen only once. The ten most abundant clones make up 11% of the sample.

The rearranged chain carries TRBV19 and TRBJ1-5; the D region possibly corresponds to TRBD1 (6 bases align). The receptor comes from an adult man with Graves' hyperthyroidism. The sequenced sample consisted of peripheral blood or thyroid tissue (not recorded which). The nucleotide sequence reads TGTGCCAGTAGAGGACAGCCTGGCCAGCCCCAGCATTTT. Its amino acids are CASRGQPGQPQHF.